These 23 T cell receptor beta chains came from one sample sequenced in a study of cytomegalovirus exposure and HLA in healthy donors. Primers: 60 Vbeta forward and 13 Jbeta reverse. Sequenced by immunoSEQ multiplex PCR; TCRdb stores in-frame clones only, minus some. The table has tens of thousands of clones, approximately 80% seen once. Sequenced sample: PBMCs. These receptors were collected from a woman between 45 and 65 years old in good health and CMV-seropositive.

J is TRBJ1-2 and V is TRBV5-8; 11 positions match TRBD1. Trimming took 4 bases from V and 2 from J; bases not matched to a gene: 4. The CDR3 sequence is 15 residues long. CDR1 and CDR2 from the germline V gene are SGHTS and YDEGEE. In nucleotides, the CDR3 is TGTGCCAGCAGCGCGGGACAGGGGGTAAACTATGGCTACACCTTC. Residues: CASSAGQGVNYGYTF.

For the CDR3, the DNA is TGTGCCTGGAGTGTGGGGAGGGGTGGTGAGCAGTTCTTC. Amino acids: CAWSVGRGGEQFF. This rearrangement joins TRBV30 to TRBJ2-1, with 7 bases aligning to TRBD2. V lost 0 bases, J lost 9 bases, and 5 bases stayed unmatched. Germline CDR1 is GTSNPN and CDR2 is SVGIG (reference sequence). The CDR3 spans 13 residues.

This chain uses TRBV10-3 with TRBJ2-1; 15 nucleotides align to TRBD2. V shed 3 bases and J 12 bases; nucleotides not matched to a gene: 9. Germline V gives CDR1 ENHRY, CDR2 SYGVKD. The CDR3 runs 16 residues. The CDR3 spells CAISDRTSGGASGQFF. CDR3 in DNA: TGTGCCATCAGTGACCGGACTAGCGGGGGGGCAAGTGGGCAGTTCTTC.

This chain uses TRBV29-1 with TRBJ2-5; 7 nucleotides agree with TRBD1. Germline CDR1 is SQVTM and CDR2 is ANQGSEA. The CDR3 contains 13 residues. V was pared by 3 bases and J by 4 bases, with 5 bases of the junction left unmatched. CDR3 protein: CSVDRQGVETQYF. DNA for the CDR3: TGCAGCGTTGATCGACAGGGAGTAGAGACCCAGTACTTC.

V usage is TRBV7-3 and J usage is TRBJ1-1; 10 bases agree with TRBD1. Unmatched junction bases numbered 7, after V lost 4 bases and J lost 11 bases. Germline V gene lookup returns CDR1 SGHTA and CDR2 FQGTGA. The CDR3 sequence is 13 residues long. CDR3 loop: CASSSGTGEGAFF. CDR3 in DNA: TGTGCCAGCAGCTCCGGGACAGGGGAGGGCGCTTTCTTT. Combining the CDR3 with reference TRBV7-3 and TRBJ1-1 gives the whole variable domain GAGVSQTPSNKVTEKGKYVELRCDPISGHTALYWYRQSLGQGPEFLIYFQGTGAADDSGLPNDRFFAVRPEGSVSTLKIQRTERGDSAVYLCASSSGTGEGAFFGQGTRLTVV.

The rearrangement uses TRBV19 and TRBJ1-5, with 8 bases that match TRBD1. This CDR3 is built from 14 residues. Germline loops: CDR1 LNHDA, CDR2 SQIVND (reference sequence). Trimming removed 1 base from V and 7 bases from J; junction bases left unmatched: 3. Here the CDR3 reads CASSIAAGGQPQHF. In DNA, the CDR3 is TGTGCCAGTAGTATAGCCGCAGGGGGCCAGCCCCAGCATTTT.

The V and J genes are TRBV7-9 and TRBJ2-5, with D possibly TRBD1 on 5 matching bases. The J call may be incorrect, as the DNA end agrees better with TRBJ2-7. CDR1 is SEHNR and CDR2 is FQNEAQ in the germline V gene (reference sequence). The CDR3 consists of 15 residues. CDR3 residues: CASSFYGRANYEQYF. DNA for the CDR3: TGTGCCAGCAGCTTTTATGGCAGGGCAAACTACGAGCAGTACTTC.

The chain employs TRBV7-9 and TRBJ1-1; possibly TRBD1 for D (5 bases). The CDR3 extends over 13 amino acids. Trimming took off 0 bases at V and 9 bases at J, with 11 bases between the two ends. Germline assignment: CDR1 SEHNR and CDR2 FQNEAQ (reference sequence). In nucleotides, the CDR3 is TGTGCCAGCAGCTTAGCGGGGGAGGAGAAAGCTTTCTTT. Encoded protein: CASSLAGEEKAFF.

The rearrangement uses TRBV7-2 and TRBJ2-1; 8 bases match TRBD2. Trimming removed 1 base from V and 5 bases from J; junction bases left unmatched: 7. The germline gives CDR1 SGHTA, CDR2 FQGNSA. This CDR3 comprises 16 residues. CDR3 nucleotide sequence: TGTGCCAGCAGCTTAGTGGGTAGCGGGGTGAACAATGAGCAGTTCTTC. This codes for CASSLVGSGVNNEQFF. The full variable domain, rest sourced from reference TRBV7-2 and TRBJ2-1, is GAGVSQSPSNKVTEKGKDVELRCDPISGHTALYWYRQSLGQGLEFLIYFQGNSAPDKSGLPSDRFSAERTGGSVSTLTIQRTQQEDSAVYLCASSLVGSGVNNEQFFGPGTRLTVL.

This chain uses TRBV7-8 with TRBJ1-6; TRBD1 is a possible D gene (5 bases). The germline CDR1 and CDR2 sequences are SGHVS and FQNEAQ. The ends were cut back, 5 bases at V and 10 bases at J, with 18 bases in the middle. The CDR3 runs to 15 residues. CDR3 nucleotide sequence: TGTGCCAGCAGCCCATGGGACCGCGGGGGGTCACCCCTCCACTTT. Translation gives CASSPWDRGGSPLHF.

The rearrangement joins TRBV27 to TRBJ2-3; 8 positions agree with TRBD2. V lost 5 bases and J lost 1; bases outside the gene matches: 11. CDR3 size: 17 residues. Germline values: CDR1 MNHEY, CDR2 SMNVEV (reference sequence). The CDR3 is CASSPIGLAGGTDTQYF. CDR3 in DNA: TGTGCCAGCAGTCCAATAGGGCTAGCGGGCGGCACAGATACGCAGTATTTT.

The rearrangement joins TRBV7-2 to TRBJ2-4; a weak D match, TRBD2 (6 bases). The CDR3 spans 16 residues. V was pared by 8 bases and J by 0 bases, with 17 bases between. Germline-derived CDR1 and CDR2 are SGHTA and FQGNSA. CDR3 in amino acids: CASGTWPRGAKNIQYF. CDR3 nucleotide sequence: TGTGCCAGCGGGACTTGGCCGAGGGGAGCCAAAAACATTCAGTACTTC. The full variable domain, in which reference TRBV7-2 and TRBJ2-4 provide the parts outside the CDR3, is GAGVSQSPSNKVTEKGKDVELRCDPISGHTALYWYRQSLGQGLEFLIYFQGNSAPDKSGLPSDRFSAERTGGSVSTLTIQRTQQEDSAVYLCASGTWPRGAKNIQYFGAGTRLSVL.

The rearrangement links TRBV6-5 to TRBJ2-7, with D maybe TRBD1 (5 bases). Per germline, CDR1 MNHEY and CDR2 SVGAGI. The CDR3 is 14 residues long. The germline V and J ends were trimmed by 2 bases and 4 bases, with 12 bases remaining between them. The CDR3 here is CASSYQGLAYEQYF. The DNA of the CDR3 is TGTGCCAGCAGTTACCAGGGATTGGCGTACGAGCAGTACTTC.

The chain carries TRBV5-1 and TRBJ1-2; perhaps TRBD1 as D (6 bases). This CDR3 is built from 13 residues. Deletions cut 1 base from V and 7 bases from J, with 11 bases between. Germline V CDR1 and CDR2: SGHRS, YFSETQ. In DNA, the CDR3 is TGCGCCAGCAGCTTGAGGCAGGGGACTGGCTACACCTTC. Translating gives CASSLRQGTGYTF.

V and J are TRBV9 and TRBJ2-7, with 10 bases aligning to TRBD2. The CDR3 length is 17 residues. Trimming took 4 bases from V and 4 from J; bases not matched to a gene: 14. The V gene's germline CDR1 is SGDLS and CDR2 YYNGEE. The CDR3, as DNA: TGTGCCAGCAGCAGTCGGGAGAGCGGGGGGGCCCATTACGAGCAGTACTTC. This translates into CASSSRESGGAHYEQYF.

The rearrangement joins TRBV6-1 to TRBJ2-7; 7 bases are a match to TRBD2. The CDR3 is 13 residues long. The V gene's germline CDR1 is MNHNS and CDR2 SASEGT. V dropped 4 bases and J dropped 3; count of bases not matched to a gene: 3. The CDR3 reads CASSGREGYEQYV. CDR3 DNA sequence: TGTGCCAGCAGTGGAAGGGAGGGCTACGAGCAGTACGTC.

The gene calls are TRBV29-1 and TRBJ1-2, with 9 bases fitting TRBD1. Germline CDR1 is SQVTM and CDR2 is ANQGSEA. The junction had 4 bases not matched to a gene; V was cut back by 8 bases and J by 3 bases. The CDR3 has 12 residues. The CDR3 region is CSTGDRDYGYTF. CDR3 sequence (DNA): TGCAGCACAGGGGACAGGGACTATGGCTACACCTTC.

The chain joins TRBV5-1 to TRBJ2-1; D is perhaps TRBD2 (5 bases). The CDR3 is 13 residues long. The V end lost 0 bases, the J end lost 7 bases, and 8 bases lay between the germline ends. The germline V gene has CDR1 SGHRS and CDR2 YFSETQ. CDR3 in DNA: TGCGCCAGCAGCTTGGGTAGCGAAAATGAGCAGTTCTTC. Encoded protein: CASSLGSENEQFF. Complete variable domain (other parts from reference TRBV5-1 and TRBJ2-1): KAGVTQTPRYLIKTRGQQVTLSCSPISGHRSVSWYQQTPGQGLQFLFEYFSETQRNKGNFPGRFSGRQFSNSRSEMNVSTLELGDSALYLCASSLGSENEQFFGPGTRLTVL.

This clone was recorded once. This chain connects TRBV10-1 to TRBJ1-4; D not resolved. V lost 0 bases and J 10 bases, leaving 12 bases between the germline ends. Germline V gives CDR1 WNHNN, CDR2 SYGVQD (reference sequence). This CDR3 is built from 14 residues. This chain's CDR3 is CASSESEDPGKLFF. The CDR3 DNA follows: TGCGCCAGCAGTGAGTCTGAGGATCCGGGAAAACTGTTTTTT.

This clone was counted a single time. The chain employs TRBV7-9 and TRBJ1-1; D unresolved. Germline values: CDR1 SEHNR, CDR2 FQNEAQ (reference sequence). Trimming pared 5 bases from V and 8 bases from J, leaving 9 bases between. This CDR3 has 11 amino acids. In DNA form, the CDR3 reads TGTGCCAGCAGCCGACACGGCGAAGCTTTCTTT. Protein product: CASSRHGEAFF.

Only a few counts were recorded for this clone. The V gene is TRBV5-5, the J gene TRBJ2-7, with a possible D match to TRBD2 (6 bases). Between the trimmed V and J ends, which lost 2 bases and 6 bases, there was a span of 15 bases. Per germline, CDR1 SGHKS and CDR2 YYEKEE (reference sequence). The CDR3 has 14 amino acids. For the CDR3, the DNA is TGTGCCAGCAGCTTTATAGGGGAGGAGGGCGAGCAGTACTTC. Translation gives CASSFIGEEGEQYF.

The chain combines TRBV5-4 with TRBJ2-1; 15 nucleotides align to TRBD2. V was pared by 5 bases and J by 0 bases, with 6 bases of the junction left unmatched. The CDR3 loop spans 18 amino acids. The germline V gene encodes CDR1 SGHNT and CDR2 YYREEE (reference sequence). The CDR3 DNA reads as TGTGCCAGCAGTTCTGGGACTAGCGGGGGGAGCTCCTACAATGAGCAGTTCTTC. As protein: CASSSGTSGGSSYNEQFF.

The CDR3 is CASNSDTFYGYTF. The DNA for the CDR3 is TGTGCCAGCAATTCGGACACCTTCTATGGCTACACCTTC. This chain links TRBV2 with TRBJ1-2, with D possibly TRBD1 on 5 matching bases. The CDR3 has 13 residues. V lost 7 bases and J lost 4, with 13 bases in between. Germline CDR1 is SNHLY and CDR2 is FYNNEI.